A selection of T cell receptor beta chains follows, all from one sample in a study of spatial heterogeneity in lung cancer. Each CDR3 protein gets one entry after TCRdb re-called the 5' RACE reads with MiXCR. The repertoire holds roughly 10,000 distinct CDR3 sequences, with 5% to 6.5% as singletons. Sequencing was performed on PBMCs, taken at surgery. The source of these receptors is a male donor with early-stage non-small cell lung cancer. Each CDR3 is given with its conserved first and last residue. Fields, in order: V gene, D gene, clone size, J gene, CDR3 protein, CDR3 DNA. The D gene is left open where the match is weak. Size tells how often a clone was seen (once, few, many) or the class of an expanded clone, and some rows leave it out.

>TRBV7-2|NA|medium-sized|TRBJ1-2
CASSPQRTGGYTF
TGTGCCAGCAGCCCCCAGCGGACTGGTGGCTACACCTTC
>TRBV21-1|NA|medium-sized|TRBJ1-1
CASSKEFPSIRGNTEAFF
TGTGCCAGCAGCAAAGAATTTCCCTCTATCCGGGGAAACACTGAAGCTTTCTTT
>TRBV18|NA|medium-sized|TRBJ2-4
CASSPTRGWGKNIQYF
TGTGCCAGCTCACCAACCAGGGGATGGGGCAAAAACATTCAGTACTTC
>TRBV7-2|TRBD1|many|TRBJ2-5
CASSLARTGFETQYF
TGTGCCAGCAGCTTAGCCCGGACAGGGTTCGAGACCCAGTACTTC
>TRBV29-1|NA|many|TRBJ2-7
CSVSGGGASYEQYF
TGCAGCGTCTCCGGAGGGGGGGCCTCCTACGAGCAGTACTTC
>TRBV14|NA|medium-sized|TRBJ1-6
CASSHGGSPLHF
TGTGCCAGCAGCCACGGAGGATCACCCCTCCACTTT
>TRBV7-3|TRBD2|few|TRBJ2-1
CASSSLAGGYNEQFF
TGTGCCAGCAGCTCACTAGCGGGAGGCTACAATGAGCAGTTCTTC
>TRBV4-1|NA|many|TRBJ2-6
CASSPVVNAGANVLTF
TGCGCCAGCAGCCCGGTCGTCAATGCTGGGGCCAACGTCCTGACTTTC
>TRBV28|NA|many|TRBJ2-7
CASSTPGRGVPYEQYF
TGTGCCAGCAGCACCCCCGGCAGGGGAGTACCCTACGAGCAGTACTTC
>TRBV24-1|TRBD1|many|TRBJ2-2
CATSDPGGVTGELFF
TGTGCCACCAGTGACCCAGGGGGAGTCACCGGGGAGCTGTTTTTT
>TRBV28|NA|many|TRBJ1-2
CASTSGMETVRGYTF
TGTGCCAGCACCTCCGGGATGGAAACCGTACGTGGCTACACCTTC
>TRBV7-2|TRBD2|medium-sized|TRBJ2-5
CASSFGLAGGSRETQYF
TGTGCCAGCAGCTTTGGACTAGCGGGAGGTTCGAGGGAGACCCAGTACTTC
>TRBV28|TRBD1|many|TRBJ2-5
CASSSGQEETQYF
TGTGCCAGCAGTTCCGGACAGGAAGAGACCCAGTACTTC
>TRBV5-1|TRBD2|NA|TRBJ2-1
CASSLGGTTVDEQFF
TGCGCCAGCAGCTTAGGCGGGACTACCGTCGATGAGCAGTTCTTC
>TRBV28|TRBD1|many|TRBJ2-1
CASTPGQGYNEQFF
TGTGCCAGCACCCCGGGACAGGGGTACAATGAGCAGTTCTTC
>TRBV28|NA|many|TRBJ1-1
CASSSLTEMNTEAFF
TGTGCCAGCAGTTCGTTGACAGAAATGAACACTGAAGCTTTCTTT
>TRBV29-1|NA|medium-sized|TRBJ1-1
CSVAMNTEAFF
TGCAGCGTTGCTATGAACACTGAAGCTTTCTTT
>TRBV6-5|NA|medium-sized|TRBJ1-4
CASSGGETDEKLFF
TGTGCCAGCAGTGGGGGGGAGACGGACGAAAAACTGTTTTTT
>TRBV29-1|TRBD2|many|TRBJ2-1
CSVEDTTSGSDEQFF
TGCAGCGTTGAAGATACGACTAGCGGGTCCGATGAGCAGTTCTTC
>TRBV12-3/TRBV12-4|NA|few|TRBJ2-3
CASIGGRESAYTQYF
TGTGCCAGCATCGGGGGACGGGAAAGTGCCTATACGCAGTATTTT
>TRBV20-1|TRBD1|many|TRBJ2-4
CSVRGPDIQYF
TGCAGTGTCAGGGGGCCGGACATTCAGTACTTC
>TRBV7-9|NA|few|TRBJ2-1
CASSLPRTSPVRNEQFF
TGTGCCAGCAGCTTACCGAGGACCTCACCGGTTAGGAATGAGCAGTTCTTC
>TRBV7-3|NA|many|TRBJ2-3
CASSFSRVDTQYF
TGTGCCAGCAGCTTTTCGCGGGTGGATACGCAGTATTTT
>TRBV29-1|NA|many|TRBJ1-2
CSVDSQGTGGYTF
TGCAGCGTTGACTCCCAGGGTACCGGTGGCTACACCTTC
>TRBV10-3|TRBD1|NA|TRBJ2-1
CAISRDRDAHEQFF
TGTGCCATCAGTAGGGACAGGGATGCCCATGAGCAGTTCTTC
>TRBV7-3|NA|many|TRBJ2-1
CASSLQEGTGAIGQFF
TGTGCCAGCAGCTTACAAGAAGGGACGGGAGCAATTGGGCAGTTCTTC
>TRBV5-1|NA|many|TRBJ2-3
CASSSEWQGRDTQYF
TGCGCCAGCAGCTCCGAGTGGCAGGGAAGAGATACGCAGTATTTT
>TRBV5-1|NA|many|TRBJ2-1
CASSRETYNEQFF
TGCGCCAGCAGCCGGGAAACCTACAATGAGCAGTTCTTC
>TRBV14|NA|NA|TRBJ2-7
CASGRFQVEQYF
TGTGCCAGCGGGAGGTTTCAGGTCGAGCAGTACTTC
>TRBV7-6|NA|medium-sized|TRBJ1-4
CASSSQQDLVKLFF
TGTGCCAGCAGCTCCCAGCAGGACCTCGTAAAACTGTTTTTT
>TRBV19|NA|many|TRBJ2-6
CASSISSSGANVLTF
TGTGCCAGTAGTATTTCGAGCTCTGGGGCCAACGTCCTGACTTTC
>TRBV14|NA|medium-sized|TRBJ1-1
CASRRGNTEAFF
TGTGCCAGCAGGCGCGGGAACACTGAAGCTTTCTTT
>TRBV7-2|TRBD2|many|TRBJ2-3
CASSLAGRLTDTQYF
TGTGCCAGCAGCCTCGCCGGGAGGCTCACAGATACGCAGTATTTT
>TRBV29-1|NA|few|TRBJ2-5
CSVGQETQYF
TGCAGCGTTGGCCAAGAGACCCAGTACTTC
>TRBV20-1|NA|medium-sized|TRBJ2-7
CSARFRGAGSYEQYF
TGCAGTGCTAGGTTTAGGGGGGCCGGGTCCTACGAGCAGTACTTC
>TRBV21-1|NA|many|TRBJ1-5
CASSKVLKPQHF
TGTGCCAGCAGTAAGGTCCTCAAGCCCCAGCATTTT
>TRBV5-1|NA|few|TRBJ1-2
CASRRYPYGYTF
TGCGCCAGTCGGAGATACCCCTATGGCTACACCTTC
>TRBV7-6|TRBD2|many|TRBJ2-1
CASSPRRLAVNEQFF
TGTGCCAGCAGCCCACGCCGACTAGCTGTCAATGAGCAGTTCTTC
>TRBV5-4|NA|many|TRBJ2-7
CASRTQDREDYEQYF
TGTGCCAGCAGAACTCAGGACAGAGAGGACTACGAGCAGTACTTC
>TRBV5-4|NA|few|TRBJ2-3
CASGAGSWGDTQYF
TGTGCCAGCGGCGCCGGGTCCTGGGGAGATACGCAGTATTTT
>TRBV2|TRBD1|many|TRBJ1-2
CASSEWQGGNGYTF
TGTGCCAGCAGTGAATGGCAGGGGGGTAATGGCTACACCTTC
>TRBV6-1|NA|many|TRBJ1-3
CASISRDLSISGNTIYF
TGTGCCAGCATCAGCAGGGACCTTAGTATCTCTGGAAACACCATATATTTT
>TRBV6-2/TRBV6-3|NA|many|TRBJ2-7
CASSQSYEQYF
TGTGCCAGCAGCCAGAGCTACGAGCAGTACTTC
>TRBV4-1|NA|many|TRBJ2-7
CASSQQWINYEQYF
TGCGCCAGCAGCCAACAGTGGATAAATTACGAGCAGTACTTC
>TRBV25-1|NA|medium-sized|TRBJ1-4
CASSESGSGEKLFF
TGTGCCAGCAGTGAATCGGGCTCGGGTGAAAAACTGTTTTTT
>TRBV20-1|NA|many|TRBJ2-3
CSAYLRERADTQYF
TGCAGTGCTTATCTTCGGGAGAGAGCAGATACGCAGTATTTT